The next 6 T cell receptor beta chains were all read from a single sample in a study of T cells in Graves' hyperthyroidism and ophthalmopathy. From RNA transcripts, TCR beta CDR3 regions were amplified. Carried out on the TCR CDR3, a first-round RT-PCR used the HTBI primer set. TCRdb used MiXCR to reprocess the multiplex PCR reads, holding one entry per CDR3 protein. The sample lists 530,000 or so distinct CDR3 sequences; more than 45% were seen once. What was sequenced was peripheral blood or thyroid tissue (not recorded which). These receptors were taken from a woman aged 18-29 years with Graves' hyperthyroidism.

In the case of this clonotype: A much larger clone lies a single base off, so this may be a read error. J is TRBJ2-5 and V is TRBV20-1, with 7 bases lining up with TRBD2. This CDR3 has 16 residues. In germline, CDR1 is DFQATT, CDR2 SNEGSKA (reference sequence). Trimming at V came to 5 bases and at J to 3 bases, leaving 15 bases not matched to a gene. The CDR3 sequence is CSAHEGLREAEETQYF. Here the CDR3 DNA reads TGCAGTGCTCATGAGGGCCTCCGGGAGGCAGAAGAGACCCAGTACTTC.

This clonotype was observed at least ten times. The DNA of the CDR3 is TGCAGCGGGAAAACAGGGTCCCCCACTGAAGCTTTCTTT. It codes for CSGKTGSPTEAFF. The chain links TRBV29-1 to TRBJ1-1, with a possible D match to TRBD1 (6 bases). In germline, CDR1 is SQVTM, CDR2 ANQGSEA. Trimming shortened V by 7 bases and J by 4 bases, and 16 bases separated the two germline ends. This CDR3 is 13 amino acids long.

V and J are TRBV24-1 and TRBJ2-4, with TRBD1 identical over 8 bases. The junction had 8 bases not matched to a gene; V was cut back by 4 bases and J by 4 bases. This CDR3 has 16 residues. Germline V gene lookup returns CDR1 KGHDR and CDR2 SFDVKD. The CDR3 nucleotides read TGTGCCACCAGTGACCCCGGACAGGGCCAAAAAAACATTCAGTACTTC. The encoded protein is CATSDPGQGQKNIQYF.

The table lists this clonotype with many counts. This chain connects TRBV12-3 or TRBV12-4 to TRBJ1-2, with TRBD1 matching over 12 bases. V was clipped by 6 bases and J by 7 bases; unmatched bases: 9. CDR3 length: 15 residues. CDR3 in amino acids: CASRKPGQGARGYTF. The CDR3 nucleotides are TGTGCCAGCAGAAAACCGGGACAGGGGGCGCGTGGCTACACCTTC.

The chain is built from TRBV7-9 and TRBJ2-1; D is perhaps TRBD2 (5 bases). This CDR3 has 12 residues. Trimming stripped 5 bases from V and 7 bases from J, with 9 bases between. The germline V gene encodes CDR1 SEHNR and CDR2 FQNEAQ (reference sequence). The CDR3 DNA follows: TGTGCCAGCAGCCACGGGGTTAATGAGCAGTTCTTC. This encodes CASSHGVNEQFF. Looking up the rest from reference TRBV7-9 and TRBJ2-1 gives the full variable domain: DTGVSQNPRHKITKRGQNVTFRCDPISEHNRLYWYRQTLGQGPEFLTYFQNEAQLEKSRLLSDRFSAERPKGSFSTLEIQRTEQGDSAMYLCASSHGVNEQFFGPGTRLTVL.

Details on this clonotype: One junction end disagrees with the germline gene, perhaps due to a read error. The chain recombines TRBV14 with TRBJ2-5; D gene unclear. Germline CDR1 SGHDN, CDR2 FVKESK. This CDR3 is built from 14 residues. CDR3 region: CAGSQDPTRETQYF. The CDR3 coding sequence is TGTGCCGGCAGCCAAGATCCGACGCGGGAGACCCAGTACTTC.